This TCR beta chain appears in the sequencing data of a study of T cells in Graves' hyperthyroidism and ophthalmopathy. TCR beta CDR3 regions were amplified from RNA transcripts. Using the HTBI primer set, a first-round RT-PCR was run on the TCR CDR3. In TCRdb, the multiplex PCR reads were re-called with MiXCR into one record per CDR3 protein. Here the sample spans around 620,000 distinct CDR3 sequences, about 16% being singletons. This clonotype has ten or more counts. This CDR3 comprises 15 residues. V lost 11 bases, J lost 1 base, and 19 bases lay in between. CDR1 and CDR2 (germline): SEHNR, FQNEAQ (reference sequence).

Sample: blood. The chain couples TRBV7-9 to TRBJ2-3; a possible D gene is TRBD2 (5 bases). This receptor was identified in a woman under 40 with Graves' hyperthyroidism. Here the CDR3 DNA reads TGTGCCCAATCGGCTCGGGGTAGTGGCACAGATACGCAGTATTTT. This encodes CAQSARGSGTDTQYF.